This TCR beta chain was sequenced for a study of blood T cells in healthy people across ages. This CDR3 has 18 amino acids. With V trimmed by 2 bases and J by 2 bases, 11 bases remained unmatched. The germline gives CDR1 MNHEY, CDR2 SMNVEV (reference sequence). Primers used in a second PCR of about 7 to 12 cycles were a sample-barcoded 5' primer and a J-beta primer mix. TCRdb reprocessed the 5' RACE reads via MiXCR and lists one record per CDR3 protein. The sample consists of more than 1.4 million distinct CDR3 sequences, around 42% of them appearing once. This clonotype has more than one count but fewer than ten. The target antigen is unknown. At least 7 million PBMCs were isolated per sample. Study-wide results and limits: Unknown donor CMV status possibly confounded expanded clonotype changes.

The sample taken for sequencing was blood. The V call is TRBV27, the J call TRBJ2-1; 8 bases map to TRBD2. This clonotype originated in a young woman in good health. The CDR3 nucleotides read TGTGCCAGCAGTTTACGACCTGACTGGCGGGAGGCCTACAATGAGCAGTTCTTC. It specifies CASSLRPDWREAYNEQFF.